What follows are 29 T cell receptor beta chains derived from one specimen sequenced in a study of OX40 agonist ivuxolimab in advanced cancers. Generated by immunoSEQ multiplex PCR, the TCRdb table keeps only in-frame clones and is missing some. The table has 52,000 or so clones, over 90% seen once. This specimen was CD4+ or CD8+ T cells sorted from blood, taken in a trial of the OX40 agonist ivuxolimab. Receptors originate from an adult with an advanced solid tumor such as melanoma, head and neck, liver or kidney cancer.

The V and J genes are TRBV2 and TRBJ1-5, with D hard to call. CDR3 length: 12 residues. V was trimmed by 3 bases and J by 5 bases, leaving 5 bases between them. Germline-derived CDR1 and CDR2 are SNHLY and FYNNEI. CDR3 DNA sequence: TGTGCCAGCAGTGAGGCCTATCAGCCCCAGCATTTT. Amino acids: CASSEAYQPQHF. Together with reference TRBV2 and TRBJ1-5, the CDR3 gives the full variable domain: EPEVTQTPSHQVTQMGQEVILRCVPISNHLYFYWYRQILGQKVEFLVSFYNNEISEKSEIFDDQFSVERPDGSNFTLKIRSTKLEDSAMYFCASSEAYQPQHFGDGTRLSIL.

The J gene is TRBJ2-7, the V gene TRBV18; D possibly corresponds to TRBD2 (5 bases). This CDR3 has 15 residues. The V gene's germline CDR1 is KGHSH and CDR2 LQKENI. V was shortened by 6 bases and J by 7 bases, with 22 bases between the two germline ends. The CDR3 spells CASSLPSTGRREQYF. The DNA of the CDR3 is TGTGCCAGCTCTCTCCCTTCGACTGGCCGGAGGGAGCAGTACTTC.

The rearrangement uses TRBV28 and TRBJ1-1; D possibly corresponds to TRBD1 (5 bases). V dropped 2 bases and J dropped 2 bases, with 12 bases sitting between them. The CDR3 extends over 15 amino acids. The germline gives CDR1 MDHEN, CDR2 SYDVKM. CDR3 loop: CASSLGGLYNTEAFF. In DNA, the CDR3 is TGTGCCAGCAGTTTAGGGGGACTCTATAACACTGAAGCTTTCTTT.

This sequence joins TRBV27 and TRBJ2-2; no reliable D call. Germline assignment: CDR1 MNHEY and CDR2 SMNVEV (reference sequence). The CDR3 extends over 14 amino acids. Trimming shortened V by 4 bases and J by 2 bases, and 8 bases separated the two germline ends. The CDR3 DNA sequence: TGTGCCAGCAGTTCCTCGGACAACACCGGGGAGCTGTTTTTT. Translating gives CASSSSDNTGELFF.

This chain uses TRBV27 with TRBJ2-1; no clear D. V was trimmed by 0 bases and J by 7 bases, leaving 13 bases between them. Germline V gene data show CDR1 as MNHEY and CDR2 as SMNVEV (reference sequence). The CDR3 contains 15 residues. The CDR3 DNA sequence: TGTGCCAGCAGTTTATCAGCCGTGTCTGGGAATGAGCAGTTCTTC. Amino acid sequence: CASSLSAVSGNEQFF.

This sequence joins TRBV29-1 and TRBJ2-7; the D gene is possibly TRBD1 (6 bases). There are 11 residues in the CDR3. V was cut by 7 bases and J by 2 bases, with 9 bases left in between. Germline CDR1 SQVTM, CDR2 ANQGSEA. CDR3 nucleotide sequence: TGCAGCGGAACAGGGCCCTACGAGCAGTACTTC. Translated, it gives CSGTGPYEQYF.

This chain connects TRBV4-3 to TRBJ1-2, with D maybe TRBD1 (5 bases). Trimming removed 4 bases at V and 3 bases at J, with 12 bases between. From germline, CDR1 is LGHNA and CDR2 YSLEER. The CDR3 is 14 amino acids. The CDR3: CASSPQVGHYGYTF. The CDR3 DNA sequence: TGCGCCAGCAGCCCTCAGGTGGGACACTATGGCTACACCTTC.

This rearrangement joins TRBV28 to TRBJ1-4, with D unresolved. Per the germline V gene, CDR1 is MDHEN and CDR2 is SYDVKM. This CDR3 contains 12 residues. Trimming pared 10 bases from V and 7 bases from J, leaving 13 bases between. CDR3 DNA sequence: TGTGCCATTAGGTCGGGGTTTGAAAAACTGTTTTTT. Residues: CAIRSGFEKLFF.

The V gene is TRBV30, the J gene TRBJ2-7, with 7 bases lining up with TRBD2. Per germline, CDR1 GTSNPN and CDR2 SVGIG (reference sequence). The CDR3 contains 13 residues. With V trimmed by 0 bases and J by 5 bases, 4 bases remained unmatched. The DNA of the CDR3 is TGTGCCTGGAGTGTAGGGGCGGGGGACGAGCAGTACTTC. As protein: CAWSVGAGDEQYF.

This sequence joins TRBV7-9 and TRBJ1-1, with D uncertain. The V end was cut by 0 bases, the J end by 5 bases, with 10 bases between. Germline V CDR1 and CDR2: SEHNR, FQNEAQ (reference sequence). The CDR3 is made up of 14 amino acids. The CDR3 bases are TGTGCCAGCAGCTTAGCAGGGAGCCCGACTGAAGCTTTCTTT. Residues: CASSLAGSPTEAFF.

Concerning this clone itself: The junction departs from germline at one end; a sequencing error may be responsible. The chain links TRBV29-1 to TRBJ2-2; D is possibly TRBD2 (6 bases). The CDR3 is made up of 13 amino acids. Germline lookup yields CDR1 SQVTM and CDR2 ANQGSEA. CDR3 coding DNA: TGCACCGTTGGGACGGGGGTCTCCGGGGAGCTGTTTTTT. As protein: CTVGTGVSGELFF.

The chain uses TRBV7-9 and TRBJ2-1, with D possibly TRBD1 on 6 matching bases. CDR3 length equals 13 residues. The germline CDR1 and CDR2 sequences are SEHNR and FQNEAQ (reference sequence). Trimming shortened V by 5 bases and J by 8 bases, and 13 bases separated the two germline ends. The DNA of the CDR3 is TGTGCCAGCAGCCTTGGACAGTGGGATGAGCAGTTCTTC. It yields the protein CASSLGQWDEQFF.

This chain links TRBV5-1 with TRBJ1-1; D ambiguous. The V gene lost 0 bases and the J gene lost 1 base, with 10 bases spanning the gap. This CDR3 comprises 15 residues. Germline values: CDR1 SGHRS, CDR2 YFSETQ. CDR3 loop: CASSLDSGTNTEAFF. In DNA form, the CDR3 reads TGCGCCAGCAGCTTGGATTCGGGAACGAACACTGAAGCTTTCTTT.

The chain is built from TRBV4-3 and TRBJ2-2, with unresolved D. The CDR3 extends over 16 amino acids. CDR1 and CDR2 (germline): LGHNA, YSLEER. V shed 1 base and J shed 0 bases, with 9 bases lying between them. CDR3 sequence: CASSQVYRSNTGELFF. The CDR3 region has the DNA TGCGCCAGCAGCCAAGTTTACCGGTCGAACACCGGGGAGCTGTTTTTT.

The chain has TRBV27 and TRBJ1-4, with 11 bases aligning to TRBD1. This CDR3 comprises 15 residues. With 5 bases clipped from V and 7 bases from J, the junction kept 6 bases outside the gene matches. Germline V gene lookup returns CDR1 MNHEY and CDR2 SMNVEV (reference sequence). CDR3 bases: TGTGCCAGCAGTATCTGGACAGGGGGCGGTGAAAAACTGTTTTTT. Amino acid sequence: CASSIWTGGGEKLFF.

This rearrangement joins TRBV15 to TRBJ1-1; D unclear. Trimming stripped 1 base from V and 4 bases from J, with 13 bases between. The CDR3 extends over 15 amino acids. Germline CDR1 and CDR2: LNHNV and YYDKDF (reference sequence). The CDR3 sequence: CATSRGDGEGTEAFF. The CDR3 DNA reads TGTGCCACCAGCAGAGGGGATGGCGAGGGCACTGAAGCTTTCTTT.

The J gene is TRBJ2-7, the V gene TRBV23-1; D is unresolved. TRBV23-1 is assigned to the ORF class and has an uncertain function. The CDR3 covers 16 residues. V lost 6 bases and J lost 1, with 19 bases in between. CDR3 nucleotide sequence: TGCGCCAGCAGAACCAAAAAGAGTCAACCTTCCTACGAGCAGTACTTC. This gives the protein CASRTKKSQPSYEQYF.

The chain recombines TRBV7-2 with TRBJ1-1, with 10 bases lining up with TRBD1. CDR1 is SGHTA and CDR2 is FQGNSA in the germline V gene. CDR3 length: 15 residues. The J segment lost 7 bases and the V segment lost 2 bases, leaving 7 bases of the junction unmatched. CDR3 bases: TGTGCCAGCAGCTTAAGCGGGACAGGGGCCTTTGAAGCTTTCTTT. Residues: CASSLSGTGAFEAFF.

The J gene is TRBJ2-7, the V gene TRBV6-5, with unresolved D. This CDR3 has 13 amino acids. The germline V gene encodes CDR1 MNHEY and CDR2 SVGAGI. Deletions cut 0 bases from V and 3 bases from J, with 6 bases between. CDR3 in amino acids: CASSYSKGYEQYF. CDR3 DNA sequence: TGTGCCAGCAGTTACTCGAAGGGCTACGAGCAGTACTTC.

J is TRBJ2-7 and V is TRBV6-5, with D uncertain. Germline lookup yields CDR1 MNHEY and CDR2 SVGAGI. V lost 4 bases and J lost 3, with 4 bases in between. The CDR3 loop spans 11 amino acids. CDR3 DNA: TGTGCCAGCAGTTTTAACTACGAGCAGTACTTC. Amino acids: CASSFNYEQYF.

The CDR3 spells CASSESELLPGEQFF. The CDR3 DNA reads as TGCGCCAGCAGTGAGTCGGAACTGCTGCCGGGTGAGCAGTTCTTC. The V call is TRBV10-2, the J call TRBJ2-1; D is unclear. The CDR3 has 15 residues. The V gene lost 0 bases and the J gene lost 9 bases, with 15 bases spanning the gap. Germline V gene data show CDR1 as WSHSY and CDR2 as SAAADI.

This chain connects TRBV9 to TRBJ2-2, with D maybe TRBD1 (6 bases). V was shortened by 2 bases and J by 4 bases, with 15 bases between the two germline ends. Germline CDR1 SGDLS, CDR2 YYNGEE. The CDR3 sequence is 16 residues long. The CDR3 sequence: CASSVAGAPGTGELFF. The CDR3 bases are TGTGCCAGCAGCGTGGCAGGGGCCCCGGGCACCGGGGAGCTGTTTTTT.

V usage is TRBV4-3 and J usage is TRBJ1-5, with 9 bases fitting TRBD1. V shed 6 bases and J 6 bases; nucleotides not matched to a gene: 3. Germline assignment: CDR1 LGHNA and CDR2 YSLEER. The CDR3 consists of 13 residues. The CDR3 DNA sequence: TGCGCCAGCAGTCACAGGGGGCTTCAGCCCCAGCATTTT. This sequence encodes CASSHRGLQPQHF.

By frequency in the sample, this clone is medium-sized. The CDR3 DNA follows: TGTGCCTGGAGTGTTTCATATCAGGGCACTGAAGCTTTCTTT. This encodes CAWSVSYQGTEAFF. The V call is TRBV30, the J call TRBJ1-1; possibly TRBD1 for D (5 bases). Germline V gene sequence: CDR1 GTSNPN, CDR2 SVGIG (reference sequence). V gave up 0 bases and J gave up 4 bases, with 12 bases separating them. The CDR3 has 14 residues.

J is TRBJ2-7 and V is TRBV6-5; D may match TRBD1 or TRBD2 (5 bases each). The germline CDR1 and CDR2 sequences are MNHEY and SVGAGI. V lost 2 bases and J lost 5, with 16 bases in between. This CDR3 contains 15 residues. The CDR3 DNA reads TGTGCCAGCAGTTACCTTTTTGGGGGATTAAACGAGCAGTACTTC. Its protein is CASSYLFGGLNEQYF.

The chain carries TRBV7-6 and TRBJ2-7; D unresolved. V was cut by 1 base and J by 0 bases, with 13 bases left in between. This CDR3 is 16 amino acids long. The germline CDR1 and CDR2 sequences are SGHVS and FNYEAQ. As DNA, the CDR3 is TGTGCCAGCAGCTTAGACCCCATAAAGGGCTCCTACGAGCAGTACTTC. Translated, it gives CASSLDPIKGSYEQYF.

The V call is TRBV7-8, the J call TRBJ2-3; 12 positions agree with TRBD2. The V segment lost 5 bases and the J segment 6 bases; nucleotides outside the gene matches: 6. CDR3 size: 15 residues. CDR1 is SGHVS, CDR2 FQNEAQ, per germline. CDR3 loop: CASSLTSGSADTQYF. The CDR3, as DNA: TGTGCCAGCAGCCTGACTAGCGGGAGTGCGGATACGCAGTATTTT.

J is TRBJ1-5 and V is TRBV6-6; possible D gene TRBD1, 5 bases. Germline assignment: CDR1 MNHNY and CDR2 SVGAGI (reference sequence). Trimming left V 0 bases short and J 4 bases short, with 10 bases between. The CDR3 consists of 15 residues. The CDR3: CASSYSGAANQPQHF. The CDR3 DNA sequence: TGTGCCAGCAGTTACTCAGGGGCAGCAAATCAGCCCCAGCATTTT.

This CDR3 reads CASSLAWSSGGSTDTQYF. DNA of the CDR3: TGTGCCAGCAGCTTAGCGTGGTCTTCCGGAGGGTCCACAGATACGCAGTATTTT. The chain joins TRBV7-6 to TRBJ2-3; D might be TRBD2 (6 bases). The CDR3 has 18 residues. V was pared by 0 bases and J by 2 bases, with 18 bases between. Per the germline V gene, CDR1 is SGHVS and CDR2 is FNYEAQ.